These 23 T cell receptor beta chains originate from one sample sequenced in a study of blood T cell repertoires in COVID-19. Here immunoSEQ multiplex PCR was the method, and the copy in TCRdb shows in-frame clones only, minus some. Of around 330,000 clones listed, 70% to 90% are singletons. The sample comprised peripheral blood. All receptors come from a woman in her fifties or sixties with active or convalescent COVID-19.

A note on this clone: This sample includes further DNA sequences coding for the same CDR3. This sequence joins TRBV12-3 or TRBV12-4 and TRBJ1-1; D remains ambiguous. Trimming cost V 3 bases and J 0 bases, with 5 bases left between them. The length of the CDR3 is 13 residues. The DNA of the CDR3 is TGTGCCAGCAGTTTGTCCGTGAACACTGAAGCTTTCTTT. Protein product: CASSLSVNTEAFF.

This clone appeared a single time. The V and J genes are TRBV19 and TRBJ1-2; 7 bases agree with TRBD1. The trim removed 0 bases at V and 8 bases at J, leaving 15 bases unmatched. CDR3 length equals 17 residues. Germline V gives CDR1 LNHDA, CDR2 SQIVND (reference sequence). The CDR3 region is CASSIDGSGGQSGGYTF. In DNA form, the CDR3 reads TGTGCCAGTAGTATAGACGGTTCAGGGGGACAATCTGGGGGCTACACCTTC.

This chain links TRBV6-1 with TRBJ2-7; a weak D match, TRBD1 (6 bases). Germline assignment: CDR1 MNHNS and CDR2 SASEGT. Trimming cost V 0 bases and J 3 bases, with 15 bases left between them. The CDR3 consists of 16 residues. CDR3 amino acids: CASSEADWGQDYEQYF. For the CDR3, the DNA is TGTGCCAGCAGTGAAGCGGATTGGGGGCAGGACTACGAGCAGTACTTC.

The chain carries TRBV27 and TRBJ2-1, with 14 bases aligning to TRBD2. The CDR3 has 20 amino acids. V lost 6 bases and J lost 1; bases outside the gene matches: 14. The germline V gene has CDR1 MNHEY and CDR2 SMNVEV (reference sequence). The CDR3 spells CASSFLRGLAGEWSYNEQFF. The DNA for the CDR3 is TGTGCCAGCAGCTTCCTCCGGGGACTAGCGGGGGAATGGTCCTACAATGAGCAGTTCTTC.

The J gene is TRBJ2-5, the V gene TRBV4-3, with a tentative D call TRBD1 (5 bases). V lost 1 base and J lost 4, with 13 bases in between. The CDR3 sequence is 15 residues long. CDR1 is LGHNA and CDR2 is YSLEER in the germline V gene. CDR3 protein: CASSQVLGQSETQYF. DNA for the CDR3: TGCGCCAGCAGCCAAGTGTTAGGACAATCAGAGACCCAGTACTTC.

The genes are TRBV18 and TRBJ1-2, with 8 nucleotides matching TRBD1. The length of the CDR3 is 14 residues. CDR1 is KGHSH and CDR2 is LQKENI in the germline V gene. The ends lost 2 bases at V and 8 bases at J; junction bases unmatched: 7. Written as DNA, the CDR3 is TGTGCCAGCTCACCAGGACAGGGAAGTGGCGGCTACACCTTC. Protein product: CASSPGQGSGGYTF.

The rearrangement uses TRBV24-1 and TRBJ2-2, with 10 bases aligning to TRBD1. Germline CDR1 reads KGHDR; CDR2 reads SFDVKD. The CDR3 sequence is 15 residues long. The V gene end was trimmed by 9 bases and the J gene end by 5 bases; junction bases not matched to a gene: 8. CDR3 in DNA: TGTGCCACCGCATCGGACAGGGGGAGGACCGGGGAGCTGTTTTTT. Amino acids: CATASDRGRTGELFF.

The chain carries TRBV12-3 or TRBV12-4 and TRBJ1-1; D ambiguous. This CDR3 contains 13 residues. The V end lost 6 bases, the J end lost 2 bases, and 10 bases lay between the germline ends. The CDR3 DNA reads as TGTGCCAGCAGCTCTGGCGGTAACACTGAAGCTTTCTTT. As protein: CASSSGGNTEAFF.

This rearrangement joins TRBV19 to TRBJ2-7; D might be TRBD1 (6 bases). The germline gives CDR1 LNHDA, CDR2 SQIVND (reference sequence). Between the trimmed V and J ends, which lost 5 bases and 4 bases, there was a span of 12 bases. The CDR3 has 13 residues. This CDR3 is CASSVSGVYEQYF. As DNA, the CDR3 is TGTGCCAGTAGTGTGTCAGGGGTATACGAGCAGTACTTC.

Only a few counts were recorded for this clone. The rearrangement joins TRBV5-5 to TRBJ2-1; no firm D call. Germline V CDR1 and CDR2: SGHKS, YYEKEE (reference sequence). The CDR3 extends over 14 amino acids. Between the trimmed V and J ends, which lost 1 base and 6 bases, there was a span of 11 bases. The CDR3: CASSLRLVGNEQFF. The DNA of the CDR3 is TGTGCCAGCAGCTTGAGGCTAGTAGGCAATGAGCAGTTCTTC.

The rearrangement uses TRBV19 and TRBJ1-5, with TRBD1 as a possible D gene (5 bases). V was trimmed by 6 bases and J by 3 bases, leaving 6 bases between them. CDR1 is LNHDA and CDR2 is SQIVND in the germline V gene (reference sequence). The CDR3 is 12 amino acids. This chain's CDR3 is CASRGANQPQHF. DNA for the CDR3: TGTGCCAGTAGAGGGGCCAATCAGCCCCAGCATTTT. Combining the CDR3 with reference TRBV19 and TRBJ1-5 gives the whole variable domain DGGITQSPKYLFRKEGQNVTLSCEQNLNHDAMYWYRQDPGQGLRLIYYSQIVNDFQKGDIAEGYSVSREKKESFPLTVTSAQKNPTAFYLCASRGANQPQHFGDGTRLSIL.

The rearrangement uses TRBV28 and TRBJ1-3, with TRBD1 as a possible D gene (5 bases). V was trimmed by 5 bases and J by 3 bases, leaving 17 bases between them. The CDR3 runs 16 residues. Germline assignment: CDR1 MDHEN and CDR2 SYDVKM. The CDR3 loop reads CASSRRVGAVGNTIYF. The CDR3 region has the DNA TGTGCCAGCAGTCGAAGGGTAGGGGCAGTTGGAAACACCATATATTTT. Variable domain in full (rest from reference TRBV28 and TRBJ1-3): DVKVTQSSRYLVKRTGEKVFLECVQDMDHENMFWYRQDPGLGLRLIYFSYDVKMKEKGDIPEGYSVSREKKERFSLILESASTNQTSMYLCASSRRVGAVGNTIYFGEGSWLTVV.

The rearrangement uses TRBV27 and TRBJ1-1; D may be TRBD1 (6 bases). V lost 2 bases to trimming and J lost 3 bases, with 7 bases between them. Germline V gene sequence: CDR1 MNHEY, CDR2 SMNVEV (reference sequence). The CDR3 has 13 residues. The CDR3 bases are TGTGCCAGCAGTTTAGGGACATACACTGAAGCTTTCTTT. Its protein is CASSLGTYTEAFF.

This rearrangement joins TRBV7-2 to TRBJ2-7; tentatively, D is TRBD2 (5 bases). The germline CDR1 and CDR2 sequences are SGHTA and FQGNSA. The CDR3 spans 15 residues. The germline V and J ends were trimmed by 4 bases and 1 base, with 14 bases remaining between them. The CDR3 here is CASSSLAQISYEQYF. Written as DNA, the CDR3 is TGTGCCAGCAGCTCCCTAGCCCAAATTTCCTACGAGCAGTACTTC. Based on the CDR3 plus reference TRBV7-2 and TRBJ2-7, the full variable domain is GAGVSQSPSNKVTEKGKDVELRCDPISGHTALYWYRQSLGQGLEFLIYFQGNSAPDKSGLPSDRFSAERTGGSVSTLTIQRTQQEDSAVYLCASSSLAQISYEQYFGPGTRLTVT.

The CDR3 DNA reads TGTGCCAGCAGCTTCAGGCGGGACCTAGATTCACCCCTCCACTTT. Translation: CASSFRRDLDSPLHF. The rearrangement joins TRBV7-8 to TRBJ1-6, with D possibly being TRBD1 (5 bases). This CDR3 contains 15 residues. V was clipped by 3 bases and J by 8 bases, with 14 bases between them. Per the germline V gene, CDR1 is SGHVS and CDR2 is FQNEAQ. The full variable domain, in which reference TRBV7-8 and TRBJ1-6 provide the parts outside the CDR3, is GAGVSQSPRYKVAKRGQDVALRCDPISGHVSLFWYQQALGQGPEFLTYFQNEAQLDKSGLPSDRFFAERPEGSVSTLKIQRTQQEDSAVYLCASSFRRDLDSPLHFGNGTRLTVT.

This chain joins TRBV15 and TRBJ2-7; weak D call: TRBD2 (5 bases). Germline V gene sequence: CDR1 LNHNV, CDR2 YYDKDF (reference sequence). CDR3 length: 16 amino acids. V was shortened by 0 bases and J by 0 bases, with 12 bases between the two germline ends. CDR3 region: CATSRDLVGSSYEQYF. Written as DNA, the CDR3 is TGTGCCACCAGCAGAGATCTGGTAGGGAGCTCCTACGAGCAGTACTTC. The variable domain in full, with the rest retrieved from reference TRBV15 and TRBJ2-7, is DAMVIQNPRYQVTQFGKPVTLSCSQTLNHNVMYWYQQKSSQAPKLLFHYYDKDFNNEADTPDNFQSRRPNTSFCFLDIRSPGLGDTAMYLCATSRDLVGSSYEQYFGPGTRLTVT.

The chain links TRBV6-2 or TRBV6-3 to TRBJ2-1; TRBD2 agrees at 11 bases. The CDR3 length is 17 residues. The V gene's germline CDR1 is MNHEY and CDR2 SVGEGT. V was clipped by 2 bases and J by 3 bases; unmatched bases: 6. CDR3 sequence (DNA): TGTGCCAGCAGTTACGGTACTAGCGGGAGTCACTACAATGAGCAGTTCTTC. Its translation: CASSYGTSGSHYNEQFF.

In this sample, this clone turned up once. This chain uses TRBV4-1 with TRBJ1-5; maybe TRBD1 (5 bases). This CDR3 region has 14 residues. V lost 8 bases and J 3 bases, leaving 14 bases between the germline ends. Germline V CDR1 and CDR2: MGHRA, YSYEKL. CDR3 in DNA: TGCGCCAGCTCCCAGCGGGACTTCAATCAGCCCCAGCATTTT. Protein sequence: CASSQRDFNQPQHF.

The gene calls are TRBV4-3 and TRBJ1-2; D gene ambiguous. CDR1 and CDR2 from the germline V gene are LGHNA and YSLEER. V lost 1 base to trimming and J lost 0 bases, with 12 bases between them. The CDR3 is 16 amino acids. Here the CDR3 DNA reads TGCGCCAGCAGCCAAGTTGGGCCGTCAGCTAACTATGGCTACACCTTC. Amino acid sequence: CASSQVGPSANYGYTF.

V is TRBV11-2 and J is TRBJ1-1, with D unresolved. CDR1 SGHAT and CDR2 FQNNGV come from the germline V gene. V lost 0 bases, J lost 5 bases, and 16 bases lay in between. This CDR3 spans 16 amino acids. Here the CDR3 DNA reads TGTGCCAGCAGCTTAGACCCTGGGAGCGGGCGGACTGAAGCTTTCTTT. Protein sequence: CASSLDPGSGRTEAFF.

The chain has TRBV3-1 (or the pseudogene TRBV3-2) and TRBJ1-5, with D possibly being TRBD1 (6 bases). The CDR3 spans 15 residues. Germline values: CDR1 LGHDT, CDR2 YNNKEL (reference sequence). Trimming removed 1 base from V and 6 bases from J, with 13 bases in between. The CDR3 loop reads CASSQGTGIGQPQHF. The CDR3 bases are TGTGCCAGCAGCCAAGGCACAGGGATTGGTCAGCCCCAGCATTTT.

The chain combines TRBV28 with TRBJ2-3, with 8 bases identical to TRBD2. With 4 bases clipped from V and 3 bases from J, the junction kept 6 bases outside the gene matches. This CDR3 is built from 15 residues. Germline CDR1 is MDHEN and CDR2 is SYDVKM. CDR3 residues: CASSSPGLGTDTQYF. DNA for the CDR3: TGTGCCAGCAGTTCCCCGGGACTAGGAACAGATACGCAGTATTTT.

The chain carries TRBV29-1 and TRBJ2-2; 8 bases line up with TRBD1. CDR3 length: 15 residues. From germline, CDR1 is SQVTM and CDR2 ANQGSEA. After removal of 6 bases from V and 1 base from J, the junction contained 7 bases not matched to a gene. The CDR3 is CSVARGTGNTGELFF. CDR3 sequence (DNA): TGCAGCGTGGCCCGAGGGACAGGGAACACCGGGGAGCTGTTTTTT.